This TCR beta chain was identified in a study of T cell responses to AZD1222 COVID-19 vaccine. Clones were sequenced by immunoSEQ multiplex PCR, and TCRdb holds only the in-frame ones, with some missing. The sample yields roughly 85,000 clones, 90% seen once. The study pooled second doses at about 4 or about 12 weeks. A word on this clone: Its antigen is still unknown.

Germline V CDR1 and CDR2: SGDLS, YYNGEE. Trimming left V 0 bases short and J 5 bases short, with 14 bases between. The CDR3 totals 15 residues. Notes on the study in general: Donors were largely white British and mainly female; clonal diversity was possibly underestimated.

The V and J genes are TRBV9 and TRBJ1-1; D is unclear. The sequence came from an adult who received the AZD1222 COVID-19 vaccine. Here the sequenced sample was peripheral blood, taken 28 days after the second AZD1222 dose. The CDR3: CASSVDGPVGTEAFF. DNA of the CDR3: TGTGCCAGCAGCGTAGATGGCCCGGTAGGAACTGAAGCTTTCTTT. Combining the CDR3 with reference TRBV9 and TRBJ1-1 gives the whole variable domain DSGVTQTPKHLITATGQRVTLRCSPRSGDLSVYWYQQSLDQGLQFLIQYYNGEERAKGNILERFSAQQFPDLHSELNLSSLELGDSALYFCASSVDGPVGTEAFFGQGTRLTVV.